This record concerns one T cell receptor beta chain sequence. These data are taken from a study of shared clonotypes between healthy human individuals. The authors split each subset's genomic DNA evenly across several immunoSEQ plates. TCRdb's copy holds only in-frame clones and misses some; the assay was immunoSEQ multiplex PCR. The sample records 2 million to 2.5 million clones, approximately 93% being singletons. The CDR3 sequence is 14 residues long. The ends lost 6 bases at V and 2 bases at J; junction bases unmatched: 7. Germline V gives CDR1 MNHEY, CDR2 SVGAGI. The chain recombines TRBV6-5 with TRBJ2-7; 7 bases line up with TRBD2. The clonotype originates from a man between 18 and 29 years old in good health. Some clones in this sample may be carry-over from other donors' samples. Source material: naive CD4+ T cells from PBMCs. The subset: CD45RA+ positively selected. The CDR3 loop reads CASSRLAEAYEQYF. DNA of the CDR3: TGTGCCAGCAGCCGCCTAGCGGAGGCCTACGAGCAGTACTTC.